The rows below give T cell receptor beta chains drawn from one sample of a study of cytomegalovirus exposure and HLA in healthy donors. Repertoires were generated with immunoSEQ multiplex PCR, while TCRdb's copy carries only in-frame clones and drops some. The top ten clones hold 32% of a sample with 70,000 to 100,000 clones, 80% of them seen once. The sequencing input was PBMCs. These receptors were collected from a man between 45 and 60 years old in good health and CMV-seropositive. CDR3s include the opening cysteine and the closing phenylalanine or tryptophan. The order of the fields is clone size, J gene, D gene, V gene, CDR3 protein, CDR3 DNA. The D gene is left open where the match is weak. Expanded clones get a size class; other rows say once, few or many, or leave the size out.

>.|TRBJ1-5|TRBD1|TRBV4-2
CASSRTGTDTYSNQPQHF
TGTGCCAGCAGCAGGACAGGGACTGACACCTATAGCAATCAGCCCCAGCATTTT
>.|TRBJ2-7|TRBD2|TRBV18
CASSPAGLPLREQYF
TGTGCCAGCTCACCTGCGGGACTACCTCTACGAGAGCAGTACTTC
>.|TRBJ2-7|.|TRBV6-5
CASSQDFYEQYF
TGTGCCAGCAGTCAGGACTTCTACGAGCAGTACTTC
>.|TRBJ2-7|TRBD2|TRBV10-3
CAISRLAGVSSYEQYF
TGTGCCATCAGTCGACTAGCGGGGGTTAGCTCCTACGAGCAGTACTTC
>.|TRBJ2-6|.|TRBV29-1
CSAEGGDGANGLTF
TGCAGCGCCGAGGGGGGGGATGGGGCCAACGGCCTGACTTTC
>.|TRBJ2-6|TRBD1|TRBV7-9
CASSLGQSGVGANVLTF
TGTGCCAGCAGCTTGGGACAGTCTGGCGTCGGGGCCAACGTCCTGACTTTC
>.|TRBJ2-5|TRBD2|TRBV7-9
CASSPIAGIETQYF
TGTGCCAGCAGCCCAATAGCGGGAATAGAGACCCAGTACTTC
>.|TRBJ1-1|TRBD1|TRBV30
CAWTNRGRMDTEAFF
TGTGCCTGGACCAACAGGGGGAGGATGGACACTGAAGCTTTCTTT
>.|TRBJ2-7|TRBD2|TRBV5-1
CASSLEEKGLAGEYYEQYF
TGCGCCAGCAGCCTAGAGGAAAAAGGACTAGCGGGGGAATACTACGAGCAGTACTTC
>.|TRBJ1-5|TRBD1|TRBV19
CASILNSRGTASNQPQHF
TGTGCCAGTATCCTAAACTCTCGCGGGACAGCTTCCAATCAGCCCCAGCATTTT
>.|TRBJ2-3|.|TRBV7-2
CASNLIQGYTDTQYF
TGTGCCAGCAACTTAATACAGGGCTACACAGATACGCAGTATTTT
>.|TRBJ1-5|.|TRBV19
CASTKGLSNQPQHF
TGTGCCAGTACTAAGGGACTTAGCAATCAGCCCCAGCATTTT
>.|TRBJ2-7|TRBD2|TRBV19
CASSPRSSGGSYEQYF
TGTGCCAGTAGTCCCCGTTCTAGCGGGGGATCCTACGAGCAGTACTTC
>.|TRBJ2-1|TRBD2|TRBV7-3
CASSPLAGGPFNEQFF
TGTGCCAGCAGCCCACTAGCGGGAGGGCCGTTTAATGAGCAGTTCTTC
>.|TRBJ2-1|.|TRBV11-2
CASSTGVGSYNEQFF
TGTGCCAGCAGCACAGGTGTGGGGTCCTACAATGAGCAGTTCTTC
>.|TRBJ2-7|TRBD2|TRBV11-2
CASSSPGLAGYEQYF
TGTGCCAGCAGCTCCCCGGGACTAGCGGGCTACGAGCAGTACTTC
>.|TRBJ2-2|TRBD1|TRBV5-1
CASSQGTAQAGELFF
TGCGCCAGCAGCCAAGGGACAGCCCAGGCTGGGGAGCTGTTTTTT
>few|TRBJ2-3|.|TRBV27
CASSPVSSDTQYF
TGTGCCAGCAGCCCTGTGAGTTCCGATACGCAGTATTTT
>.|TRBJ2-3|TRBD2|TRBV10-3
CAIRPSSGRASAVPTDTQYF
TGTGCCATCAGGCCATCTAGCGGGAGGGCCTCAGCCGTACCCACAGATACGCAGTATTTT
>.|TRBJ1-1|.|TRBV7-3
CASSLRQENTEAFF
TGTGCCAGCAGCTTAAGACAGGAGAACACTGAAGCTTTCTTT
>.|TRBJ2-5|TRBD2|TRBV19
CASSITSGRGETQYF
TGTGCCAGTAGTATTACTAGCGGGAGGGGAGAGACCCAGTACTTC
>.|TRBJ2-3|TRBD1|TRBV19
CASSMDRFGDTQYF
TGTGCCAGTAGTATGGACAGGTTCGGGGATACGCAGTATTTT
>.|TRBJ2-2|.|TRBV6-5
CASSPWQGGTGELFF
TGTGCCAGCAGTCCCTGGCAGGGGGGAACCGGGGAGCTGTTTTTT
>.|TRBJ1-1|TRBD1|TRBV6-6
CASSYGQVEAFF
TGTGCCAGCAGTTACGGACAGGTAGAAGCTTTCTTT
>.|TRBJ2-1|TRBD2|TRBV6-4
CASMEGTSGSQGGDEQFF
TGTGCCAGCATGGAGGGGACTAGCGGATCCCAAGGCGGCGATGAGCAGTTCTTC
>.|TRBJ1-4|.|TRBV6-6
CASGGVGTTNEKLFF
TGTGCTAGCGGAGGGGTGGGAACAACTAATGAAAAACTGTTTTTT
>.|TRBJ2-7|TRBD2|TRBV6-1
CASIWREGLGEQYF
TGTGCCAGCATTTGGCGGGAGGGCCTAGGTGAGCAGTACTTC
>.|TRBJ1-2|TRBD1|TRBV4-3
CASSQGGQGALSGYTF
TGCGCCAGCAGCCAAGGCGGGCAGGGGGCGTTAAGTGGCTACACCTTC
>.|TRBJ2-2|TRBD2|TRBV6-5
CASSYRLAGGPGELFF
TGTGCCAGCAGTTACAGGCTAGCGGGAGGGCCCGGGGAGCTGTTTTTT
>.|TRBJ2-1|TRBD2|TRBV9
CASSVVTSGYNEQFF
TGTGCCAGCAGCGTAGTGACTAGCGGTTACAATGAGCAGTTCTTC
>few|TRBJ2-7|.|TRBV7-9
CASSLASGGTYEQYF
TGTGCCAGCAGCTTAGCGTCAGGGGGGACCTACGAGCAGTACTTC
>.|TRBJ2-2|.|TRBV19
CASNRGLDTGELFF
TGTGCCAGTAACCGAGGACTTGACACCGGGGAGCTGTTTTTT
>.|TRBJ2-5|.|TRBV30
CAWSVSTQETQYF
TGTGCCTGGAGTGTAAGTACTCAAGAGACCCAGTACTTC
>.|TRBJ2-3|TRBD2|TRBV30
CAWSHGLAGVTDTQYF
TGTGCCTGGAGTCACGGACTAGCGGGAGTAACAGATACGCAGTATTTT
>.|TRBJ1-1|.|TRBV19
CASRLDRWARNTEAFF
TGTGCCAGTAGACTGGACAGATGGGCTCGTAACACTGAAGCTTTCTTT
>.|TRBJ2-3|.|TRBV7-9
CASSPGWTDTQYF
TGTGCCAGCAGCCCGGGGTGGACAGATACGCAGTATTTT
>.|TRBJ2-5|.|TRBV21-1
CASSKVLDTLSETQYF
TGTGCCAGCAGCAAAGTTTTGGACACTCTCTCCGAGACCCAGTACTTC
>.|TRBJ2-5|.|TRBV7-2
CASSSNQETQYF
TGTGCCAGCAGCTCAAACCAAGAGACCCAGTACTTC
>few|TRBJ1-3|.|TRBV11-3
CASSLEGSSGNTIYF
TGTGCCAGCAGCTTGGAGGGGAGCTCTGGAAACACCATATATTTT
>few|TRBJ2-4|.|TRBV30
CAWRGPGRAKNIQYF
TGTGCCTGGAGGGGGCCGGGTAGAGCCAAAAACATTCAGTACTTC
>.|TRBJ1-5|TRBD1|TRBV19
CASSPVRGTNQPQHF
TGTGCCAGTAGTCCCGTCAGGGGGACAAATCAGCCCCAGCATTTT
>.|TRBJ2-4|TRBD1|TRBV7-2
CASSYRGQNSQYF
TGTGCCAGCAGCTACAGGGGTCAAAACAGTCAGTACTTC
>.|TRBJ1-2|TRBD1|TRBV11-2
CASSLDRSYGYTF
TGTGCCAGCAGCTTGGACAGGAGCTATGGCTACACCTTC
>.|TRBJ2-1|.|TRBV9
CASSVDGTTYNLQFF
TGTGCCAGCAGCGTAGACGGGACAACCTACAATTTGCAGTTCTTC
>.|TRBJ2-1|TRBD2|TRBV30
CAWSTSGLAGGNEQFF
TGTGCCTGGAGTACCTCCGGACTAGCGGGAGGCAATGAGCAGTTCTTC
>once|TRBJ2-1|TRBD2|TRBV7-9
CASTLKTSGSVWNNGQFF
TGTGCCAGCACCTTAAAGACTAGCGGGAGTGTTTGGAACAATGGGCAGTTCTTC
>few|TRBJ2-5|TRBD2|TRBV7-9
CSSSLTSAQETQYF
TGTTCCAGCAGCTTAACTAGCGCCCAAGAGACCCAGTACTTC
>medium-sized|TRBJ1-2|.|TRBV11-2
CASSPNPSGDGYTF
TGTGCCAGCAGCCCCAACCCGTCGGGGGATGGCTACACCTTC
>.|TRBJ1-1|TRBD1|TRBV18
CASSPLVTGVTEAFF
TGTGCCAGCTCACCACTCGTCACAGGGGTCACTGAAGCTTTCTTT
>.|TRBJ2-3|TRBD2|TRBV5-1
CASSSPTSGRASNTQYF
TGCGCCAGCAGCTCACCGACTAGCGGGAGGGCCTCAAATACGCAGTATTTT